These 30 T cell receptor beta chains share one sample of origin, sequenced in a study of tissue T cells after allogeneic stem cell transplantation. Generated by immunoSEQ multiplex PCR, the TCRdb table keeps only in-frame clones and is missing some. The sample shows 25,000 to 35,000 clones, 85% to 90% of them seen only once. Source: blood, taken before transplantation. The receptors shown here come from a woman between 18 and 50 years old who later had graft-versus-host disease after an allogeneic stem cell transplant.

The J gene is TRBJ2-7, the V gene TRBV27; 11 bases map to TRBD2. CDR1 and CDR2 (germline): MNHEY, SMNVEV (reference sequence). V shed 4 bases and J 1 base; nucleotides not matched to a gene: 3. This CDR3 is 15 amino acids long. The CDR3 is CASSSSGGRSYEQYF. In DNA, the CDR3 is TGTGCCAGCAGTTCTAGCGGGGGGCGTTCCTACGAGCAGTACTTC.

This clone was recorded once. This chain uses TRBV10-3 with TRBJ2-5, with D uncertain. Germline CDR1 is ENHRY and CDR2 is SYGVKD. The CDR3 spans 13 residues. With 8 bases removed from V and 2 bases from J, the gap between germline ends came to 12 bases. The CDR3 is CAIARSGQETQYF. DNA of the CDR3: TGTGCCATCGCCCGCAGTGGGCAAGAGACCCAGTACTTC.

The chain has TRBV6-5 and TRBJ2-7; D possibly uses TRBD1 or TRBD2 (6 bases each). The V and J ends lost 1 base and 3 bases respectively, with 13 bases between them. The CDR3 spans 15 residues. Germline values: CDR1 MNHEY, CDR2 SVGAGI. The CDR3: CASSYFGGGNYEQYF. As DNA, the CDR3 is TGTGCCAGCAGTTACTTTGGAGGGGGAAACTACGAGCAGTACTTC.

The genes are TRBV6-5 and TRBJ1-4, with unresolved D. Trimming pared 2 bases from V and 8 bases from J, leaving 15 bases between. There are 15 residues in the CDR3. Looked up from germline, CDR1 is MNHEY and CDR2 is SVGAGI. The CDR3 is CASSYLAGGYEKLFF. In DNA form, the CDR3 reads TGTGCCAGCAGTTACCTGGCAGGTGGATACGAAAAACTGTTTTTT.

V is TRBV6-4 and J is TRBJ2-1; 8 bases are shared with TRBD2. The CDR3 has 18 amino acids. The germline V gene encodes CDR1 MRHNA and CDR2 SNTAGT. V gave up 5 bases and J gave up 0 bases; unmatched junction bases: 12. The CDR3: CASSPHYTSGDSYNEQFF. The CDR3 DNA sequence: TGTGCCAGCAGTCCTCATTATACTAGCGGAGACTCCTACAATGAGCAGTTCTTC.

V and J are TRBV18 and TRBJ2-3; D may be TRBD2 (7 bases). Looked up from germline, CDR1 is KGHSH and CDR2 is LQKENI. This CDR3 has 13 amino acids. Deletions cut 4 bases from V and 4 bases from J, with 9 bases between. As DNA, the CDR3 is TGTGCCAGCTCACGGGGGGGCTCAGATACGCAGTATTTT. Its protein is CASSRGGSDTQYF.

The chain links TRBV30 to TRBJ1-2, with D tentatively TRBD1 (6 bases). CDR3 length equals 13 residues. Germline CDR1 GTSNPN, CDR2 SVGIG (reference sequence). Trimming removed 0 bases at V and 8 bases at J, with 13 bases between. Written as DNA, the CDR3 is TGTGCCTGGAGTGTAGGGGGGTCGGGCGGCTACACCTTC. Translated: CAWSVGGSGGYTF.

This clone was found once. This chain connects TRBV7-9 to TRBJ2-1; 11 nucleotides agree with TRBD1. In germline, CDR1 is SEHNR, CDR2 FQNEAQ (reference sequence). V trimming: 5 bases; J trimming: 9 bases; junction bases outside the gene matches: 6. The CDR3 consists of 14 residues. The CDR3 coding sequence is TGTGCCAGCAGCCCCCGGGACAGGGGGTTTGAGCAGTTCTTC. Protein product: CASSPRDRGFEQFF.

The rearrangement joins TRBV27 to TRBJ1-6; D gene ambiguous. Trimming took 3 bases from V and 4 from J, leaving 4 bases between them. The CDR3 runs 13 residues. From germline, CDR1 is MNHEY and CDR2 SMNVEV (reference sequence). CDR3 residues: CASSFQYNSPLHF. The DNA for the CDR3 is TGTGCCAGCAGTTTCCAGTATAATTCACCCCTCCACTTT.

This rearrangement joins TRBV5-4 to TRBJ1-2, with TRBD1 matching 8 bases. The ends lost 4 bases at V and 8 bases at J; junction bases unmatched: 10. Germline V gene sequence: CDR1 SGHNT, CDR2 YYREEE (reference sequence). The CDR3 is 14 amino acids. The chain's CDR3 is CASSVDNRGSGYTF. In nucleotides, the CDR3 is TGTGCCAGCAGCGTCGATAACAGGGGGTCCGGCTACACCTTC.

The chain combines TRBV18 with TRBJ2-1, with TRBD2 matching over 10 bases. The CDR3 is made up of 15 amino acids. Germline lookup yields CDR1 KGHSH and CDR2 LQKENI. J gave up 9 bases and V 0 bases, and 5 bases lay outside the gene matches. The CDR3: CASSPPSSGGGEQFF. CDR3 coding DNA: TGTGCCAGCTCACCACCCTCTAGCGGGGGAGGTGAGCAGTTCTTC.

The rearrangement links TRBV5-1 to TRBJ2-7; the D gene is possibly TRBD2 (5 bases). The CDR3 sequence is 13 residues long. V lost 2 bases, J lost 3 bases, and 9 bases lay in between. CDR1 and CDR2 from the germline V gene are SGHRS and YFSETQ. CDR3 residues: CASSFTGSYEQYF. The CDR3 DNA reads TGCGCCAGCAGCTTTACGGGGAGCTACGAGCAGTACTTC. Complete variable domain (other parts from reference TRBV5-1 and TRBJ2-7): KAGVTQTPRYLIKTRGQQVTLSCSPISGHRSVSWYQQTPGQGLQFLFEYFSETQRNKGNFPGRFSGRQFSNSRSEMNVSTLELGDSALYLCASSFTGSYEQYFGPGTRLTVT.

This chain uses TRBV4-3 with TRBJ2-7; D remains ambiguous. Germline loops: CDR1 LGHNA, CDR2 YSLEER. The CDR3 has 14 amino acids. Trimming cost V 3 bases and J 1 base, with 10 bases left between them. CDR3 sequence reads: CASSQHPGSYEQYF. For the CDR3, the DNA is TGCGCCAGCAGCCAGCATCCCGGATCCTACGAGCAGTACTTC.

This clone appeared a single time. The chain is built from TRBV12-3 or TRBV12-4 and TRBJ2-7; D might be TRBD1 (6 bases). Trimming took 9 bases from V and 0 from J, leaving 12 bases between them. The CDR3 is 13 amino acids. The CDR3 loop reads CASRQASSYEQYF. In nucleotides, the CDR3 is TGTGCCAGTCGACAGGCGAGCTCCTACGAGCAGTACTTC.

This rearrangement joins TRBV6-2 or TRBV6-3 to TRBJ2-3; unclear D gene. V lost 0 bases to trimming and J lost 0 bases, with 4 bases between them. The CDR3 spans 14 residues. The germline V gene encodes CDR1 MNHEY and CDR2 SVGEGT. CDR3 region: CASSYSTSTDTQYF. CDR3 nucleotide sequence: TGTGCCAGCAGTTACTCGACTAGCACAGATACGCAGTATTTT.

The chain recombines TRBV28 with TRBJ1-2; no clear D gene. Germline values: CDR1 MDHEN, CDR2 SYDVKM. Trimming stripped 7 bases from V and 5 bases from J, with 26 bases between. CDR3 length: 17 residues. This CDR3 is CASTSVREERGGYGYTF. The CDR3 DNA follows: TGTGCCAGCACCTCGGTTCGTGAGGAACGGGGAGGTTATGGCTACACCTTC.

In the case of this clone: This sample also contains other DNA sequences that code for the same CDR3. This CDR3 is CASSDSDTGELFF. CDR3 in DNA: TGTGCCAGCAGTGACTCGGACACCGGGGAGCTGTTTTTT. The J gene is TRBJ2-2, the V gene TRBV6-4; no firm D call. From germline, CDR1 is MRHNA and CDR2 SNTAGT. The CDR3 has 13 residues. V lost 0 bases, J lost 3 bases, and 2 bases lay in between.

The V gene is TRBV9, the J gene TRBJ1-2, with D unresolved. Germline CDR1 is SGDLS and CDR2 is YYNGEE. The V end lost 1 base, the J end lost 9 bases, and 13 bases lay between the germline ends. This CDR3 region has 13 residues. The CDR3 DNA follows: TGTGCCAGCAGCGTATTGGGAGGTAGCCGCTACACCTTC. This codes for CASSVLGGSRYTF.

The gene calls are TRBV6-2 or TRBV6-3 and TRBJ2-5, with no clear D. This CDR3 has 12 residues. Trimming cost V 5 bases and J 4 bases, with 8 bases left between them. Germline CDR1 is MNHEY and CDR2 is SVGEGT. CDR3: CASSTIGETQYF. The DNA of the CDR3 is TGTGCCAGCAGTACAATAGGAGAGACCCAGTACTTC.

This clone was seen once. The chain employs TRBV5-1 and TRBJ1-1; 11 bases line up with TRBD1. Germline-derived CDR1 and CDR2 are SGHRS and YFSETQ. V shed 0 bases, J shed 4 bases, and the junction held 5 bases outside the gene matches. This CDR3 has 16 amino acids. CDR3 loop: CASSLALGTGGTEAFF. CDR3 DNA: TGCGCCAGCAGCTTGGCCTTGGGGACAGGGGGCACTGAAGCTTTCTTT.

V is TRBV5-1 and J is TRBJ1-1, with unresolved D. The V end lost 7 bases, the J end lost 3 bases, and 10 bases lay between the germline ends. The CDR3 loop spans 12 amino acids. Germline CDR1 reads SGHRS; CDR2 reads YFSETQ. The CDR3 DNA sequence: TGCGCCAGCGCCCTTCAGGACACTGAAGCTTTCTTT. It translates to CASALQDTEAFF.

The J gene is TRBJ1-6, the V gene TRBV5-1; D is perhaps TRBD1 (6 bases). The germline V gene has CDR1 SGHRS and CDR2 YFSETQ. This CDR3 contains 19 residues. V lost 8 bases to trimming and J lost 8 bases, with 32 bases between them. The CDR3 sequence: CASRLGYNKNRESDSPLHF. The CDR3 nucleotides read TGCGCCAGTAGACTAGGCTACAACAAAAACAGGGAATCTGATTCACCCCTCCACTTT.

This chain uses TRBV18 with TRBJ1-4; tentative D call: TRBD1 (6 bases). Looked up from germline, CDR1 is KGHSH and CDR2 is LQKENI. Trimming removed 3 bases from V and 6 bases from J, with 14 bases in between. The CDR3 runs to 15 residues. The DNA for the CDR3 is TGTGCCAGCTCACCCCGGACAGTAGAGGATGAAAAACTGTTTTTT. This encodes CASSPRTVEDEKLFF.

This chain connects TRBV5-4 to TRBJ2-7; 12 positions agree with TRBD2. This CDR3 is built from 16 residues. J was trimmed by 5 bases and V by 4 bases; bases with no gene match: 10. Germline CDR1 SGHNT, CDR2 YYREEE (reference sequence). CDR3 nucleotide sequence: TGTGCCAGCAGCCGAAGTCTAGCGGGAGGGCCGAACGAGCAGTACTTC. Amino acid sequence: CASSRSLAGGPNEQYF.

This sequence joins TRBV4-2 and TRBJ2-5; TRBD2 aligns across 7 bases. Unmatched junction bases numbered 13, after V lost 3 bases and J lost 9 bases. The germline V gene has CDR1 LGHNA and CDR2 YNFKEQ. This CDR3 contains 15 residues. CDR3 residues: CASSQRPWGGIAQYF. The CDR3 DNA reads as TGTGCCAGCAGCCAGCGTCCCTGGGGGGGGATTGCCCAGTACTTC.

The gene calls are TRBV9 and TRBJ1-1, with 8 bases matching TRBD1. J gave up 6 bases and V 2 bases, and 6 bases lay outside the gene matches. Germline values: CDR1 SGDLS, CDR2 YYNGEE. CDR3 length: 14 amino acids. The DNA of the CDR3 is TGTGCCAGCAGCGTTCGGGACAGGACGGCTGAAGCTTTCTTT. Encoded protein: CASSVRDRTAEAFF.

V is TRBV28 and J is TRBJ2-7; D is possibly TRBD1 or TRBD2 (6 bases each). This CDR3 comprises 16 residues. Germline values: CDR1 MDHEN, CDR2 SYDVKM. The V end was cut by 2 bases, the J end by 4 bases, with 18 bases between. In DNA, the CDR3 is TGTGCCAGCAGTTTAAGTGGAGGAGGGGGAAGTTACGAGCAGTACTTC. Translation: CASSLSGGGGSYEQYF.

This chain links TRBV29-1 with TRBJ2-7, with TRBD1 matching over 8 bases. The V segment lost 4 bases and the J segment 2 bases; nucleotides outside the gene matches: 1. The CDR3 length is 12 residues. Looked up from germline, CDR1 is SQVTM and CDR2 is ANQGSEA. In DNA, the CDR3 is TGCAGCGTTGTGGGACAGGCCTACGAGCAGTACTTC. Amino acids: CSVVGQAYEQYF.

The V call is TRBV6-2 or TRBV6-3, the J call TRBJ1-6, with a tentative D call TRBD1 (6 bases). The CDR3 runs 14 residues. Germline V gene data show CDR1 as MNHEY and CDR2 as SVGEGT. The V gene lost 2 bases and the J gene lost 5 bases, with 7 bases spanning the gap. CDR3 sequence reads: CASSYRQDNSPLHF. The CDR3 region has the DNA TGTGCCAGCAGTTACCGACAGGATAATTCACCCCTCCACTTT.

This chain connects TRBV6-5 to TRBJ1-2; 7 bases match TRBD1. CDR3 length equals 13 residues. The V gene's germline CDR1 is MNHEY and CDR2 SVGAGI. V lost 6 bases and J lost 1; bases outside the gene matches: 2. CDR3 region: CASRRDSNYGYTF. CDR3 nucleotides: TGTGCCAGCAGGCGGGACAGTAACTATGGCTACACCTTC.